A single T cell receptor beta chain is shown here with its context. The data stem from a study of T cell changes during pregnancy in multiple sclerosis. The assay was immunoSEQ multiplex PCR, and TCRdb's table has in-frame clones only and misses some. Here the sample spans about 100,000 clones, around 92% being singletons. Trimming removed 2 bases from V and 4 bases from J; junction bases left unmatched: 12. This CDR3 spans 17 amino acids. Germline V lookup: CDR1 LNHDA, CDR2 SQIVND (reference sequence). The clonotype was recovered from a female donor with multiple sclerosis, enrolled in a pregnancy study. The rearrangement uses TRBV19 and TRBJ2-5; 8 bases line up with TRBD1. Specimen: peripheral blood, collected in the second trimester of pregnancy. CDR3 residues: CASSIRGGRGLGETQYF. As DNA, the CDR3 is TGTGCCAGTAGTATAAGAGGAGGCAGGGGGCTAGGAGAGACCCAGTACTTC.